A selection of T cell receptor beta chains follows, all from one sample in a study of T cell changes during pregnancy in multiple sclerosis. Clones were sequenced by immunoSEQ multiplex PCR, and TCRdb holds only the in-frame ones, with some missing. The sample lists approximately 130,000 clones, approximately 93% occurring once. Source: peripheral blood, taken before pregnancy. These receptors all come from a female donor with multiple sclerosis, enrolled in a pregnancy study. The CDR3 runs from the conserved cysteine through the conserved F or W. The order of the fields is J gene, V gene, CDR3 protein.

>TRBJ2-7|TRBV5-1
CASSFRTGGPYEQYF
>TRBJ1-5|TRBV5-4
CASSQEDRDSRWGPQHF
>TRBJ2-5|TRBV7-9
CASSLWTSPLQETQYF
>TRBJ2-1|TRBV5-1
CASSPGTRPYNEQFF
>TRBJ2-3|TRBV6-1
CASSGARGDTQYF
>TRBJ2-3|TRBV18
CASSSRRAMGTDTQYF
>TRBJ2-7|TRBV5-8
CASSLWAAYEQYF
>TRBJ2-1|TRBV5-4
CASSFGVAGTSLGSEQFF
>TRBJ2-1|TRBV6-5
CASSPSGGAGNEQFF
>TRBJ1-1|TRBV5-1
CASSLERAGSTEAFF
>TRBJ2-7|TRBV6-5
CASRLSGAYEQYF
>TRBJ2-1|TRBV27
CASSPLGSQNEQFF
>TRBJ1-5|TRBV19
CASRPDSSNQPQHF
>TRBJ1-1|TRBV6-4
CASSLTGDTEAFF
>TRBJ2-7|TRBV30
CAWSPSVLTSEQYF
>TRBJ1-3|TRBV7-2
CASSLPGTGNTIYF
>TRBJ1-5|TRBV5-6
CASSLFGGQGDFQPQHF
>TRBJ1-2|TRBV7-9
CASSPIPQAGYGYTF
>TRBJ1-1|TRBV6-5
CASRSPREVGAAFF
>TRBJ2-2|TRBV18
CASSPGSGIYTGELFF
>TRBJ2-4|TRBV4-1
CASSQLARLAKNIQYF
>TRBJ2-3|TRBV30
CAWSVGGRGLSADTQYF
>TRBJ2-7|TRBV28
CASSLTGKSYEQYF
>TRBJ2-5|TRBV7-3
CASSPGLQETQYF
>TRBJ2-3|TRBV7-6
CASSLELAGGGDTQYF
>TRBJ2-3|TRBV11-2
CASSIGLSDTQYF
>TRBJ1-1|TRBV19
CASSMRLLNTEAFF
>TRBJ2-1|TRBV5-5
CASSHGQSSYNEQFF
>TRBJ1-6|TRBV28
CASSLLGGPGGGSPLHF
>TRBJ2-5|TRBV5-8
CASSRGLAGGPEETQYF
>TRBJ2-1|TRBV5-1
CASAGSSGSHNEQFF
>TRBJ1-2|TRBV5-6
CASSLGTAYGYTF